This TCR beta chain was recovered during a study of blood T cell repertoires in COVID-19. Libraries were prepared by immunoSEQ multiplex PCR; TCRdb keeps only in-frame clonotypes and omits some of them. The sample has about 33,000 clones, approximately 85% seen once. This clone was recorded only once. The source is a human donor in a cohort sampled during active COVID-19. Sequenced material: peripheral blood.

CDR3 bases: TGTGCCAGCAGCCAACTTACCCTAAGGACAGCCAAATCTCAAGAGACCCAGTACTTC. This encodes CASSQLTLRTAKSQETQYF. The chain couples TRBV27 to TRBJ2-5, with a weak D call TRBD1 (6 bases). This CDR3 spans 19 amino acids. Germline V gene lookup returns CDR1 MNHEY and CDR2 SMNVEV (reference sequence). Deletions cut 6 bases from V and 2 bases from J, with 28 bases between.